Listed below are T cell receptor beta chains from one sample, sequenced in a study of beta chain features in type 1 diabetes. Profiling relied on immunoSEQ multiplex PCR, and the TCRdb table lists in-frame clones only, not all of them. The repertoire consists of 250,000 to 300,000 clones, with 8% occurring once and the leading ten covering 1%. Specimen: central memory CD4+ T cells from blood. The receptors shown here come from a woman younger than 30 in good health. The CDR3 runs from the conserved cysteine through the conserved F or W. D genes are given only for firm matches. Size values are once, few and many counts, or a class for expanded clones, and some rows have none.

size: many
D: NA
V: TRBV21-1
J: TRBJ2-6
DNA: TGTGCCAGCAGCCCTATTTGTTTGGTTCCTGGGGCCAACGTCCTGACTTTC
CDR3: CASSPICLVPGANVLTF

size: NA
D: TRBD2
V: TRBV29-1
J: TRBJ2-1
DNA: TGCAGCGTTTACAGCGGGGGGGCCTTTCGTGAGCAGTTCTTC
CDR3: CSVYSGGAFREQFF

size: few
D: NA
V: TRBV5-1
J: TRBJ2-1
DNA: TGCGCCAGCAGCTTGTGGGCAGACTACAATGAGCAGTTCTTC
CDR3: CASSLWADYNEQFF

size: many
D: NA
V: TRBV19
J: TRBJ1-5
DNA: TGTGCCAGTAGTTCACAACGGGGCAGCAATCAGCCCCAGCATTTT
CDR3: CASSSQRGSNQPQHF

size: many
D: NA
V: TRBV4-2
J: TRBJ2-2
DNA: TGTGCCAGCAGCCAAGATTCTAGGGGAAGGGAGCTGTTTTTT
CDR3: CASSQDSRGRELFF

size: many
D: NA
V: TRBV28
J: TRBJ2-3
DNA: TGTGCCAGCAGTTCAGGGTGGGATACGCAGTATTTT
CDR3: CASSSGWDTQYF

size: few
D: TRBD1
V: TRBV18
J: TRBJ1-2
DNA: TGTGCCAGCTCAGATGCACAGGGGGCTGATGGCTACACCTTC
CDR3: CASSDAQGADGYTF

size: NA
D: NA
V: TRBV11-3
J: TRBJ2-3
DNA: TGTGCCAGCAGCCTTCATATCACCAGAGGGTGGGGTGGAGATACGCAGTATTTT
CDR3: CASSLHITRGWGGDTQYF

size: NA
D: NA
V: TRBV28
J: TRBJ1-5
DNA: TGTGCCAGCAGTTTTTGGAACAGGGCCACAAATCAGCCCCAGCATTTT
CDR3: CASSFWNRATNQPQHF

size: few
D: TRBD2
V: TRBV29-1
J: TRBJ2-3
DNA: TGCAGCGTTTGGCTAGCGGGAGGAACAGATACGCAGTATTTT
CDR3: CSVWLAGGTDTQYF

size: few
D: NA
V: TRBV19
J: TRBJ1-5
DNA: TGTGCCAGTAGTATAGAGAAGGGGAGTGGCAATCAGCCCCAGCATTTT
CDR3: CASSIEKGSGNQPQHF

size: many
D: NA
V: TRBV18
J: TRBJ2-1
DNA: TGTGCCAGCTCACCGTCCCTGGGGTGGTTCTTC
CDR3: CASSPSLGWFF

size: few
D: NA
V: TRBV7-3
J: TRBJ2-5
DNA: TGTGCCAGCAGCCCCTTTCCGCGGGGAAAACAAGAGACCCAGTACTTC
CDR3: CASSPFPRGKQETQYF

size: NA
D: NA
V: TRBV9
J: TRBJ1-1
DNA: TGTGCCAGCAGCCCTCAGAACACTGAAGCTTTCTTT
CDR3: CASSPQNTEAFF

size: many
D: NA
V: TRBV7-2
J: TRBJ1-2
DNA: TGTGCCAGCAGCCACACCCCAACAGGGCCCTGGGGCTACACCTTC
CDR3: CASSHTPTGPWGYTF